A single sample gave rise to the 27 T cell receptor beta chains below, sequenced in a study of vaccination and CD4 T cells after COVID-19. Their antigens are not known. The treatment denotes: approximately 11-day PBMC culture with coronavirus spike peptide pools or control peptides (ViraFEST assay). Sequenced with the Oncomine TCR Beta short-read assay was DNA taken from cultured CD4+ T cells. One entry per CDR3 protein results from TCRdb running MiXCR on the PCR reads. Of roughly 20,000 distinct CDR3 sequences listed, approximately 40% are singletons. The sample was CD4+ T cells from blood, cultured in vitro, taken after SARS-CoV-2 vaccination. The receptors were sampled from a human donor who had recovered from COVID-19.

The chain combines TRBV6-5 with TRBJ1-2; D is ambiguous. The CDR3 runs to 13 residues. The germline gives CDR1 MNHEY, CDR2 SVGAGI. V shed 4 bases and J shed 8 bases, with 14 bases lying between them. This chain's CDR3 is CASSLRLGGGYTF. The CDR3 DNA sequence: TGTGCCAGCAGTTTACGTCTAGGTGGCGGCTACACCTTC.

This sequence joins TRBV25-1 and TRBJ2-7, with 8 nucleotides matching TRBD2. The germline CDR1 and CDR2 sequences are MGHDK and SYGVNS. This CDR3 has 13 residues. With V trimmed by 8 bases and J by 2 bases, 5 bases remained unmatched. CDR3 sequence reads: CASGNGGAYEQYF. CDR3 sequence (DNA): TGTGCCAGCGGAAACGGGGGGGCCTACGAGCAGTACTTC.

J is TRBJ1-1 and V is TRBV15; 7 nucleotides align to TRBD1. The V gene's germline CDR1 is LNHNV and CDR2 YYDKDF (reference sequence). V dropped 0 bases and J dropped 1; count of bases not matched to a gene: 2. The CDR3 sequence is 15 residues long. In nucleotides, the CDR3 is TGTGCCACCAGCAGAGAGGGGACAGCGAACACTGAAGCTTTCTTT. Protein: CATSREGTANTEAFF.

The rearrangement uses TRBV10-1 and TRBJ1-1; D call uncertain. Trimming removed 9 bases at V and 0 bases at J, with 8 bases between. This CDR3 is built from 12 residues. The germline V gene has CDR1 WNHNN and CDR2 SYGVQD (reference sequence). The CDR3 sequence: CARDRMNTEAFF. In nucleotides, the CDR3 is TGCGCCAGGGACCGAATGAACACTGAAGCTTTCTTT.

By share, this clonotype ranks as medium-sized. The rearrangement joins TRBV20-1 to TRBJ2-5; 9 bases are a match to TRBD2. CDR1 and CDR2 (germline): DFQATT, SNEGSKA (reference sequence). V lost 4 bases to trimming and J lost 4 bases; unmatched junction nucleotides: 4. CDR3 size: 13 residues. CDR3 protein: CSAKRTSVETQYF. CDR3 nucleotide sequence: TGCAGTGCTAAGAGGACTAGCGTAGAGACCCAGTACTTC.

This clonotype was seen more than once but under ten times. The chain joins TRBV19 to TRBJ1-5; TRBD1 aligns across 8 bases. Per germline, CDR1 LNHDA and CDR2 SQIVND (reference sequence). The CDR3 covers 13 residues. V trimming: 4 bases; J trimming: 9 bases; junction bases outside the gene matches: 5. CDR3 amino acids: CASSTDREGPQHF. In nucleotides, the CDR3 is TGTGCCAGTAGTACGGACAGGGAGGGGCCCCAGCATTTT.

The chain carries TRBV6-5 and TRBJ2-5; D tentatively fits TRBD1 or TRBD2 (5 bases each). The germline V gene encodes CDR1 MNHEY and CDR2 SVGAGI. The V end was cut by 2 bases, the J end by 1 base, with 11 bases between. This CDR3 has 15 amino acids. For the CDR3, the DNA is TGTGCCAGCAGTTACGCCGGGACGACCCAAGAGACCCAGTACTTC. Its protein product is CASSYAGTTQETQYF.

This clonotype has a handful of counts. V is TRBV21-1 and J is TRBJ1-2; the table's D call of TRBD1 was not tested on the DNA. TRBV21-1 is an annotated pseudogene. The CDR3 contains 13 residues. CDR3 nucleotide sequence: TGTGCCAGCAGCATGACAGGGGGCTATGGCTACACCTTC. This sequence encodes CASSMTGGYGYTF.

This clonotype was seen only a few times. The CDR3 DNA reads as TGTGCCAGCAGTGAAAGTGCGCGGACCCAGTACTTC. It encodes CASSESARTQYF. The chain is built from TRBV6-1 and TRBJ2-5; no definite D call. The CDR3 totals 12 residues. V lost 2 bases to trimming and J lost 7 bases, with 8 bases between them. Germline V gene lookup returns CDR1 MNHNS and CDR2 SASEGT.

This chain links TRBV5-4 with TRBJ2-4, with TRBD1 matching 7 bases. Germline values: CDR1 SGHNT, CDR2 YYREEE (reference sequence). V lost 4 bases, J lost 2 bases, and 12 bases stayed unmatched. CDR3 length equals 17 residues. The CDR3 reads CASSLAGTGESKNIQYF. The CDR3 DNA sequence: TGTGCCAGCAGCCTTGCAGGAACAGGGGAGTCCAAAAACATTCAGTACTTC. Full variable domain (remainder filled in from reference TRBV5-4 and TRBJ2-4): ETGVTQSPTHLIKTRGQQVTLRCSSQSGHNTVSWYQQALGQGPQFIFQYYREEENGRGNFPPRFSGLQFPNYSSELNVNALELDDSALYLCASSLAGTGESKNIQYFGAGTRLSVL.

This clonotype showed up just a few times. This chain joins TRBV7-9 and TRBJ1-2; 7 positions agree with TRBD1. From germline, CDR1 is SEHNR and CDR2 FQNEAQ (reference sequence). V dropped 1 base and J dropped 3; count of bases not matched to a gene: 2. The CDR3 loop spans 14 amino acids. The CDR3 DNA reads as TGTGCCAGCAGCTTAGACGGACAGGACTATGGCTACACCTTC. It codes for CASSLDGQDYGYTF.

This clonotype was observed a few times. The chain carries TRBV2 and TRBJ1-2; 7 bases agree with TRBD1. J was trimmed by 4 bases and V by 8 bases; bases with no gene match: 7. This CDR3 is 13 amino acids long. Germline V gene sequence: CDR1 SNHLY, CDR2 FYNNEI. The DNA for the CDR3 is TGTGCCAGCCCCCCGGGACAGAGCTATGGCTACACCTTC. This encodes CASPPGQSYGYTF.

Only a few counts were recorded for this clonotype. The chain recombines TRBV7-2 with TRBJ2-3; 9 nucleotides align to TRBD1. The CDR3 covers 15 residues. Germline CDR1 reads SGHTA; CDR2 reads FQGNSA. The V gene end was trimmed by 5 bases and the J gene end by 6 bases; junction bases not matched to a gene: 9. CDR3 in amino acids: CASSPEQGARDTQYF. In DNA form, the CDR3 reads TGTGCCAGCAGCCCCGAACAGGGGGCGAGGGATACGCAGTATTTT.

The gene calls are TRBV20-1 and TRBJ2-3; perhaps TRBD1 as D (6 bases). CDR3 length equals 10 residues. The germline V gene encodes CDR1 DFQATT and CDR2 SNEGSKA (reference sequence). The germline V and J ends were trimmed by 8 bases and 12 bases, with 15 bases remaining between them. The CDR3 nucleotides are TGCAGTTCCAAGGGGGTGGTTCAGTATTTT. As protein: CSSKGVVQYF.

The chain uses TRBV12-3 or TRBV12-4 and TRBJ2-7; D is perhaps TRBD1 (6 bases). The length of the CDR3 is 17 residues. The ends were cut back, 6 bases at V and 7 bases at J, with 28 bases in the middle. CDR3 coding DNA: TGTGCCAGCAGCCACTCCGTCTCGGGACATATGTTTGATGAGCAGTACTTC. Protein sequence: CASSHSVSGHMFDEQYF.

The V gene is TRBV7-3, the J gene TRBJ2-5; 9 nucleotides align to TRBD1. The CDR3 runs 16 residues. After removal of 6 bases from V and 4 bases from J, the junction contained 12 bases not matched to a gene. Germline CDR1 is SGHTA and CDR2 is FQGTGA. CDR3 DNA: TGTGCCAGCAGTGCGACAGGGGGAAGCTTTGGAGAGACCCAGTACTTC. As protein: CASSATGGSFGETQYF.

The rearrangement joins TRBV28 to TRBJ2-3; D is perhaps TRBD2 (5 bases). The V gene's germline CDR1 is MDHEN and CDR2 SYDVKM. The ends were cut back, 6 bases at V and 2 bases at J, with 18 bases in the middle. The CDR3 is made up of 16 amino acids. For the CDR3, the DNA is TGTGCCAGCAGATTAGGGATAGCGCGGATCACAGATACGCAGTATTTT. It specifies CASRLGIARITDTQYF.

J is TRBJ1-2 and V is TRBV6-1; a possible D gene is TRBD1 (5 bases). The V end lost 5 bases, the J end lost 7 bases, and 11 bases lay between the germline ends. CDR1 is MNHNS and CDR2 is SASEGT in the germline V gene. CDR3 length: 12 amino acids. The CDR3, as DNA: TGTGCCAGCAGTACAGGAGTTCTTGGCTACACCTTC. Its translation: CASSTGVLGYTF.

This chain connects TRBV28 to TRBJ2-3, with 11 positions matching TRBD2. With V trimmed by 5 bases and J by 2 bases, 6 bases remained unmatched. Per the germline V gene, CDR1 is MDHEN and CDR2 is SYDVKM. The CDR3 is 16 amino acids. DNA of the CDR3: TGTGCCAGCAGTGCCGGGACTAGCGGTTACACAGATACGCAGTATTTT. Translated: CASSAGTSGYTDTQYF.

There are a few counts of this clonotype. The chain has TRBV2 and TRBJ1-1; D gene uncertain. Germline V gene sequence: CDR1 SNHLY, CDR2 FYNNEI. CDR3 length: 14 amino acids. Trimming took 6 bases from V and 1 from J, leaving 12 bases between them. The CDR3 loop reads CASSSRSENTEAFF. The CDR3 DNA follows: TGTGCCAGCAGCTCAAGGTCGGAGAACACTGAAGCTTTCTTT.

This clonotype occurred a few times. The chain employs TRBV15 and TRBJ2-5; weak D call: TRBD2 (6 bases). The germline gives CDR1 LNHNV, CDR2 YYDKDF (reference sequence). Trimming removed 3 bases at V and 4 bases at J, with 12 bases between. This CDR3 is 14 amino acids long. The CDR3 spells CATSSYGSSETQYF. In nucleotides, the CDR3 is TGTGCCACCAGCAGCTACGGGAGTTCAGAGACCCAGTACTTC.

This rearrangement joins TRBV6-1 to TRBJ2-2, with 10 bases lining up with TRBD2. The CDR3 covers 16 residues. Trimming took 8 bases from V and 8 from J; bases not matched to a gene: 14. Germline V gene lookup returns CDR1 MNHNS and CDR2 SASEGT. The CDR3 bases are TGTGCCAGCCACCCTTTGAGCGGGGGGGCGTCAGGGGAGCTGTTTTTT. Protein product: CASHPLSGGASGELFF.

This clonotype was recorded a few times. This sequence joins TRBV6-2 or TRBV6-3 and TRBJ1-2; the D is unclear. V was shortened by 4 bases and J by 6 bases, with 27 bases between the two germline ends. Germline CDR1 is MNHEY and CDR2 is SVGEGT. The CDR3 is 18 residues long. The CDR3, as DNA: TGTGCCAGCAGTTTAAGTGTACCCTCTGGAGGGAAGACGAATGGCTACACCTTC. Its protein product is CASSLSVPSGGKTNGYTF.

The CDR3 nucleotides read TGCAGTGCTACGTCAAGGGGGGACACTGCCCCCCATGAGCAGTTCTTC. Residues: CSATSRGDTAPHEQFF. The chain has TRBV20-1 and TRBJ2-1, with D perhaps matching TRBD1 or TRBD2 (6 bases each). Germline CDR1 is DFQATT and CDR2 is SNEGSKA (reference sequence). CDR3 length equals 16 residues. Trimming cost V 4 bases and J 8 bases, with 24 bases left between them.

This clonotype has more than one count but fewer than ten. The rearrangement links TRBV29-1 to TRBJ2-3; unclear D gene. CDR3 length: 12 amino acids. V lost 2 bases and J 5 bases, leaving 8 bases between the germline ends. Germline V gene data show CDR1 as SQVTM and CDR2 as ANQGSEA. The CDR3 sequence is CSVEQSGDTQYF. The CDR3 DNA reads as TGCAGCGTTGAACAATCAGGAGATACGCAGTATTTT.

The V and J genes are TRBV6-1 and TRBJ2-1, with 7 bases that match TRBD2. The CDR3 runs 16 residues. Germline assignment: CDR1 MNHNS and CDR2 SASEGT. V was pared by 6 bases and J by 3 bases, with 11 bases of the junction left unmatched. CDR3 protein: CASRETAGRIYNEQFF. Written as DNA, the CDR3 is TGTGCCAGCAGAGAAACAGCGGGGAGGATCTACAATGAGCAGTTCTTC.

This clonotype was counted once. This chain joins TRBV6-2 or TRBV6-3 and TRBJ2-2; no clear D. The CDR3 consists of 14 residues. Trimming took 4 bases from V and 3 from J, leaving 9 bases between them. CDR1 is MNHEY and CDR2 is SVGEGT in the germline V gene. The CDR3 is CASSSNTDTGELFF. CDR3 DNA sequence: TGTGCCAGCAGTTCTAACACGGACACCGGGGAGCTGTTTTTT.